This TCR beta chain was identified during a study of cytomegalovirus exposure and HLA in healthy donors. The PCR employed 60 Vbeta primers together with 13 Jbeta primers. Using immunoSEQ multiplex PCR, the repertoire was profiled, and TCRdb retains in-frame clones only, with some absent. The sample carries some 54,000 clones, 80% recorded once. V trimming: 3 bases; J trimming: 2 bases; junction bases outside the gene matches: 8. CDR3 size: 16 residues. Germline lookup yields CDR1 LGHNA and CDR2 YNFKEQ. Source material: PBMCs. The rearrangement joins TRBV4-2 to TRBJ2-3; 7 positions agree with TRBD1. This receptor was taken from a male donor in good health and CMV-seronegative. The CDR3 DNA reads TGTGCCAGCAGCCAGCTACAGGGGTCTGTCACAGATACGCAGTATTTT. Its protein product is CASSQLQGSVTDTQYF.